These 20 T cell receptor beta chains share one sample of origin, sequenced in a study of CD8 T cells in Susac syndrome. A quantity of about 0.5 to 1 ug RNA underwent reverse transcription using random hexamers. In TCRdb, the immunoSEQ multiplex PCR reads were re-called with MiXCR into one record per CDR3 protein. Found here are approximately 200,000 distinct CDR3 sequences, approximately 95% of them singletons; the top ten hold about 0.093%. The sequenced sample was CD4+ T cells from PBMCs. Every receptor here comes from a human donor with multiple sclerosis.

V is TRBV20-1 and J is TRBJ1-1; D might be TRBD1 (5 bases). Germline V CDR1 and CDR2: DFQATT, SNEGSKA (reference sequence). The CDR3 is made up of 13 amino acids. V was pared by 3 bases and J by 5 bases, with 13 bases between. CDR3 in amino acids: CSARGVIETEAFF. CDR3 DNA sequence: TGCAGTGCTAGGGGGGTGATCGAGACTGAAGCTTTCTTT.

In regard to this clonotype: At one of its ends the junction is not consistent with the germline gene, which may arise from a read error. The chain uses TRBV9 and TRBJ2-5; D call uncertain. Looked up from germline, CDR1 is SGDLS and CDR2 is YYNGEE. The CDR3 loop spans 12 amino acids. This CDR3 reads CASSVGVAPVHF. The CDR3 nucleotides are TGTGCCAGCAGCGTAGGGGTGGCCCCAGTGCACTTC.

The J gene is TRBJ1-2, the V gene TRBV12-3 or TRBV12-4; TRBD1 agrees at 10 bases. Trimming removed 5 bases from V and 8 bases from J; junction bases left unmatched: 11. There are 15 residues in the CDR3. The CDR3 bases are TGTGCCAGCAGTCTCGGGGACAGGGGTTCAGGGGGCTACACCTTC. Translating it yields CASSLGDRGSGGYTF.

The sample holds a few counts of this clonotype. This rearrangement joins TRBV30 to TRBJ2-1, with 8 bases lining up with TRBD2. Germline values: CDR1 GTSNPN, CDR2 SVGIG (reference sequence). This CDR3 region has 15 residues. The V and J ends lost 0 bases and 2 bases, in that order; junction bases with no gene match: 3. The CDR3 loop reads CAWSVSSGPYNEQFF. The CDR3 DNA sequence: TGTGCCTGGAGTGTATCTAGCGGGCCCTACAATGAGCAGTTCTTC.

Only one count was recorded for this clonotype. The chain recombines TRBV20-1 with TRBJ1-1; D unclear. Germline CDR1 and CDR2: DFQATT and SNEGSKA (reference sequence). The CDR3 extends over 13 amino acids. Trimming stripped 1 base from V and 6 bases from J, with 12 bases between. CDR3 sequence: CSARALLGSEAFF. The CDR3 DNA follows: TGCAGTGCTAGAGCGCTTTTGGGGTCTGAAGCTTTCTTT.

V gene TRBV15 combines with J gene TRBJ1-2; D possibly corresponds to TRBD1 (5 bases). This CDR3 has 16 residues. The germline V and J ends were trimmed by 5 bases and 4 bases, with 20 bases remaining between them. Per germline, CDR1 LNHNV and CDR2 YYDKDF (reference sequence). This chain's CDR3 is CATSLIQGQGRYGYTF. CDR3 bases: TGTGCCACCAGCCTTATCCAGGGCCAAGGTCGCTATGGCTACACCTTC. The variable domain in full, with the rest retrieved from reference TRBV15 and TRBJ1-2, is DAMVIQNPRYQVTQFGKPVTLSCSQTLNHNVMYWYQQKSSQAPKLLFHYYDKDFNNEADTPDNFQSRRPNTSFCFLDIRSPGLGDTAMYLCATSLIQGQGRYGYTFGSGTRLTVV.

V usage is TRBV10-3 and J usage is TRBJ1-2; possibly TRBD1 for D (5 bases). Germline CDR1 ENHRY, CDR2 SYGVKD. Between the trimmed V and J ends, which lost 0 bases and 8 bases, there was a span of 16 bases. CDR3 length: 15 residues. The CDR3 sequence is CAISESRYVNRGYTF. The CDR3, as DNA: TGTGCCATCAGTGAGTCGAGATATGTGAACAGGGGCTACACCTTC.

The chain is built from TRBV30 and TRBJ2-1, with 12 bases aligning to TRBD2. Germline V gene lookup returns CDR1 GTSNPN and CDR2 SVGIG (reference sequence). The V segment lost 5 bases and the J segment 1 base; nucleotides outside the gene matches: 3. There are 15 residues in the CDR3. The CDR3 nucleotides are TGTGCCTGGTCTAGCGGGGGGGGATCCTACAATGAGCAGTTCTTC. Its protein is CAWSSGGGSYNEQFF.

This chain uses TRBV30 with TRBJ2-7; D may correspond to TRBD1 or TRBD2 (5 bases each). Between the trimmed V and J ends, which lost 3 bases and 7 bases, there was a span of 19 bases. The CDR3 contains 14 residues. The germline CDR1 and CDR2 sequences are GTSNPN and SVGIG (reference sequence). CDR3 sequence (DNA): TGTGCCTGGAGGTATACCGGGACCGCTTTAGAGCAGTACTTC. This translates into CAWRYTGTALEQYF.

This clonotype was observed a single time. V usage is TRBV12-3 or TRBV12-4 and J usage is TRBJ2-3; 7 bases line up with TRBD1. The CDR3 is made up of 14 amino acids. V lost 2 bases, J lost 8 bases, and 7 bases stayed unmatched. DNA for the CDR3: TGTGCCAGCAGTTTAACACAGTCAGGGGGTACGCAGTATTTT. Residues: CASSLTQSGGTQYF.

The chain links TRBV4-2 to TRBJ2-1, with unresolved D. The CDR3 contains 13 residues. CDR1 is LGHNA and CDR2 is YNFKEQ in the germline V gene. Between the trimmed V and J ends, which lost 0 bases and 8 bases, there was a span of 8 bases. In DNA form, the CDR3 reads TGTGCCAGCAGCCAAGATCAAACGGATGAGCAGTTCTTC. Translated: CASSQDQTDEQFF.

This clonotype was seen a handful of times. The chain has TRBV3-1 and TRBJ2-5; D remains unclear. The CDR3 is 12 residues long. From germline, CDR1 is LGHDT and CDR2 YNNKEL (reference sequence). The V end lost 1 base, the J end lost 5 bases, and 5 bases lay between the germline ends. CDR3 DNA: TGTGCCAGCAGCCAAGTTGTCGAGACCCAGTACTTC. This codes for CASSQVVETQYF.

The rearrangement joins TRBV7-7 to TRBJ2-1; D tentatively fits TRBD1 or TRBD2 (5 bases each). This CDR3 spans 15 amino acids. Germline V CDR1 and CDR2: SSHAT, FNYEAQ (reference sequence). V shed 5 bases and J shed 4 bases, with 15 bases lying between them. The CDR3 coding sequence is TGTGCCAGCAGCGCCGACCATGAGGGGTACAATGAGCAGTTCTTC. This translates into CASSADHEGYNEQFF.

V gene TRBV30 combines with J gene TRBJ1-1; TRBD1 matches 10 bases. Unmatched junction bases numbered 10, after V lost 0 bases and J lost 0 bases. The germline CDR1 and CDR2 sequences are GTSNPN and SVGIG (reference sequence). The CDR3 is 18 amino acids. The CDR3 DNA is TGTGCCTGGAGTGTACTAAGCCGGGGACAGGGGATGAACACTGAAGCTTTCTTT. Translating gives CAWSVLSRGQGMNTEAFF.

This clonotype appeared once. This chain connects TRBV12-3 or TRBV12-4 to TRBJ2-1; no clear D. There are 14 residues in the CDR3. The germline V and J ends were trimmed by 2 bases and 2 bases, with 7 bases remaining between them. For the CDR3, the DNA is TGTGCCAGCAGTTTAATAGGGACCTACAATGAGCAGTTCTTC. Protein: CASSLIGTYNEQFF.

V and J are TRBV12-5 and TRBJ1-1, with D tentatively TRBD1 (6 bases). Germline V gene data show CDR1 as LGHNT and CDR2 as FRNRAP. This CDR3 is built from 14 residues. V was cut by 6 bases and J by 8 bases, with 19 bases left in between. The CDR3 bases are TGTGCTAGTGGAATAGACAGGTGGACTGCGGAAGCTTTCTTT. Its protein is CASGIDRWTAEAFF. Full variable domain (missing parts from reference TRBV12-5 and TRBJ1-1): DARVTQTPRHKVTEMGQEVTMRCQPILGHNTVFWYRQTMMQGLELLAYFRNRAPLDDSGMPKDRFSAEMPDATLATLKIQPSEPRDSAVYFCASGIDRWTAEAFFGQGTRLTVV.

This chain links TRBV2 with TRBJ1-6, with D possibly TRBD1 on 5 matching bases. This CDR3 comprises 14 residues. Per the germline V gene, CDR1 is SNHLY and CDR2 is FYNNEI. V lost 4 bases, J lost 7 bases, and 11 bases lay in between. The CDR3 nucleotides read TGTGCCAGCAGTGTGGGACCAGGGAATTCACCCCTCCACTTT. Its translation: CASSVGPGNSPLHF.

V and J are TRBV7-2 and TRBJ2-3, with TRBD1 matching over 8 bases. This CDR3 has 14 amino acids. V was clipped by 4 bases and J by 2 bases; unmatched bases: 2. The germline gives CDR1 SGHTA, CDR2 FQGNSA. The CDR3 here is CASSWDRYTDTQYF. In nucleotides, the CDR3 is TGTGCCAGCAGCTGGGACAGGTACACAGATACGCAGTATTTT. Supplemented by reference TRBV7-2 and TRBJ2-3, the full variable domain reads GAGVSQSPSNKVTEKGKDVELRCDPISGHTALYWYRQSLGQGLEFLIYFQGNSAPDKSGLPSDRFSAERTGGSVSTLTIQRTQQEDSAVYLCASSWDRYTDTQYFGPGTRLTVL.

This clonotype was detected only once. This sequence joins TRBV30 and TRBJ1-5, with D perhaps TRBD1 (6 bases). This CDR3 is built from 13 residues. Trimming stripped 2 bases from V and 11 bases from J, with 16 bases between. CDR1 is GTSNPN and CDR2 is SVGIG in the germline V gene (reference sequence). CDR3 nucleotide sequence: TGTGCCTGGAGTACGGACAGACAATCAGCCCAGCATTTT. Amino acid sequence: CAWSTDRQSAQHF.

V is TRBV30 and J is TRBJ2-3; D uncertain. Trimming shortened V by 0 bases and J by 1 base, and 17 bases separated the two germline ends. This CDR3 is 17 amino acids long. Germline values: CDR1 GTSNPN, CDR2 SVGIG (reference sequence). CDR3 protein: CAWSVWRARRRTDTQYF. CDR3 nucleotide sequence: TGTGCCTGGAGTGTTTGGCGAGCGCGCCGACGCACAGATACGCAGTATTTT.